A selection of T cell receptor beta chains follows, all from one sample in a study of T cell changes during pregnancy in multiple sclerosis. The repertoire was sequenced with immunoSEQ multiplex PCR; TCRdb's copy has only in-frame clones and lacks some. The sample consists of 100,000 or so clones, 94% of them appearing once. The sample consisted of peripheral blood, taken in the third trimester of pregnancy. Receptor source: a female donor with multiple sclerosis, enrolled in a pregnancy study. Both conserved end residues are part of each CDR3. A D gene is named only where the DNA matches it firmly. Some rows mark clone size as missing; the rest say once, few, many or name a class of expanded clone.

cdr3_nt cdr3_aa j_call clone_size v_call d_call
TGTGCCAGCAGTTTCCGACAGGGCGTGCAGTACTTC CASSFRQGVQYF TRBJ2-7 - TRBV28 TRBD1
TGTGCCAGCAGCTTCCTTTCTCACGAGCAGTACTTC CASSFLSHEQYF TRBJ2-7 - TRBV7-9 -
TGTGCCAGCAGTTCAAGCGGGAGCACAGATACGCAGTATTTT CASSSSGSTDTQYF TRBJ2-3 - TRBV6-5 -
TGTGCCAGCAGCAAGCAGGGAACCAGCTACCAAGAGACCCAGTACTTC CASSKQGTSYQETQYF TRBJ2-5 - TRBV7-8 -
TGCGCCAGCAGCCCTGATAGCGGGAGGTCCTACGAGCAGTACTTC CASSPDSGRSYEQYF TRBJ2-7 - TRBV4-1 TRBD2
TGTGCCAGCAGTTTGGTGGGCCGGACTAGCGTCCCCGCCGGTGAGCTGTTTTTT CASSLVGRTSVPAGELFF TRBJ2-2 - TRBV28 TRBD2
TGTGCCAGCAGTTCCGGGGCTGAAGCTTTCTTT CASSSGAEAFF TRBJ1-1 - TRBV6-6 -
TGCGCCAGCAGAACACAGGGGTGGGACACTGAAGCTTTCTTT CASRTQGWDTEAFF TRBJ1-1 - TRBV5-1 TRBD1
TGTGCCAGCAGCTTAGAACTAGCGGGTACAGATACGCAGTATTTT CASSLELAGTDTQYF TRBJ2-3 - TRBV7-9 TRBD2
TGTGCCAGCAGCTTGGACAGCTTTCAAGAGACCCAGTACTTC CASSLDSFQETQYF TRBJ2-5 - TRBV5-4 -
TGTGCCAGCAGCTTAGCAGGGACACGCGCCACCGGGGAGCTGTTTTTT CASSLAGTRATGELFF TRBJ2-2 - TRBV7-9 -
TGTGCCAGCCACGGGACAGGGGAGCAGTACTTC CASHGTGEQYF TRBJ2-7 - TRBV2 TRBD1
TGTGCCAGCAGCCCCCCCCGTACGGGGGCCAAAAACATTCAGTACTTC CASSPPRTGAKNIQYF TRBJ2-4 - TRBV9 -
TGTGCCAGCAGTTACGGTAGCGGGAGCGGCAACGAGCAGTACTTC CASSYGSGSGNEQYF TRBJ2-7 - TRBV6-5 TRBD2
TGTGCCAGCAGCCTCATTGACAGGAACCCCGGGGAGCTGTTTTTT CASSLIDRNPGELFF TRBJ2-2 few TRBV28 -
TGTGCCAGCAGTTTATGGGTCGGGGCTGGGGCCAACGTCCTGACTTTC CASSLWVGAGANVLTF TRBJ2-6 - TRBV27 -
TGTGCCAGCAGCTGGGACAGGGTAAAAGGCGACGAGCAGTACTTC CASSWDRVKGDEQYF TRBJ2-7 - TRBV7-2 TRBD1
TGTGCCAGCAGCCAAGGTTTGAGACTCAGCTCTGGAAACACCATATATTTT CASSQGLRLSSGNTIYF TRBJ1-3 - TRBV14 -
TGCGCCAGCAGCTTGGGCGGGACTAGCGGACTCAATGAGCAGTTCTTC CASSLGGTSGLNEQFF TRBJ2-1 - TRBV5-1 TRBD2
TGTGCCACCAGCAGAGTTTATTTGAGGCTAGCGGGATACAATGAGCAGTTCTTC CATSRVYLRLAGYNEQFF TRBJ2-1 - TRBV15 TRBD2
TGTGCCAGCAGCTTACCCCGTGGCTACACCTTC CASSLPRGYTF TRBJ1-2 few TRBV7-9 -
TGCGCCAGCAGCCAAGATCGGACAGGAGCGGGCTTGGGCAATCAGCCCCAGCATTTT CASSQDRTGAGLGNQPQHF TRBJ1-5 - TRBV4-1 TRBD1
TGCGCCAGCAGCTCAAGGAGCGGGAGGGGCACAGATACGCAGTATTTT CASSSRSGRGTDTQYF TRBJ2-3 - TRBV5-1 TRBD2
TGTGCCAGCAGTTCTCAGGGTTTCGCTACTGAAGCTTTCTTT CASSSQGFATEAFF TRBJ1-1 - TRBV6-5 -
TGTGCCAGCAGCTTTGTGTCGGCAGATACGCAGTATTTT CASSFVSADTQYF TRBJ2-3 - TRBV7-9 -
TGTGCCAGCAGTGGGACTACCTACGAGCAGTACTTC CASSGTTYEQYF TRBJ2-7 - TRBV2 -
TGTGCCAGCAGTCCCACCCAGACTAGCGGCTCTACGGGGCAGTACTTC CASSPTQTSGSTGQYF TRBJ2-7 - TRBV27 TRBD2
TGTGCCACCAGCAGGAAATCCGGGGTGGTCGGGGCCAACGTCCTGACTTTC CATSRKSGVVGANVLTF TRBJ2-6 - TRBV15 -
TGTGCCAGCAGCACACTAGCGGTGAACACCGGGGAGCTGTTTTTT CASSTLAVNTGELFF TRBJ2-2 once TRBV5-4 TRBD2
TGTGCCAGCAGTCGGACAGGGGGAGGGACGGAGACCCAGTACTTC CASSRTGGGTETQYF TRBJ2-5 - TRBV28 TRBD1
TGTGCCAGCAGTTCCGGGACAGACTACGAGCAGTACTTC CASSSGTDYEQYF TRBJ2-7 - TRBV7-8 TRBD1
TGTGCCAGTAGTATAGGAGGAAATGAGCAGTTCTTC CASSIGGNEQFF TRBJ2-1 - TRBV19 -
TGTGCCAGCAGCCAAGTAGGAGGGGTAGACTATGGCTACACCTTC CASSQVGGVDYGYTF TRBJ1-2 - TRBV4-2 -
TGTGCCAGCAGTTACGACAGGGGGCTCCTGAACACTGAAGCTTTCTTT CASSYDRGLLNTEAFF TRBJ1-1 - TRBV6-5 TRBD1
TGCGCCAGCAGCGCAGGACTTGCGAGCTACGAGCAGTACTTC CASSAGLASYEQYF TRBJ2-7 - TRBV5-1 -
TGTGCCAGCAGCCAGGCGACCAGGGCCGAGCAGTACTTC CASSQATRAEQYF TRBJ2-7 - TRBV4-2 -
TGCGCCAGCAGCACGGAGGGGGGAGGGCCTATCAATGAGCAGTTCTTC CASSTEGGGPINEQFF TRBJ2-1 - TRBV5-1 -
TGTGCCAGCAGCTTAGGGGCTAGCGGGAGGCAGGGCAATGAGCAGTTCTTC CASSLGASGRQGNEQFF TRBJ2-1 - TRBV7-9 TRBD2
TGTGCCAGCAGCGCCGAGGGGGACATCCAAGCGGCCGGGGAGCTGTTTTTT CASSAEGDIQAAGELFF TRBJ2-2 - TRBV9 -
TGTGCCAGCAGTTTATCGGGGAAACTAGCGGGACATAATGAGCAGTTCTTC CASSLSGKLAGHNEQFF TRBJ2-1 - TRBV27 TRBD2
TGTGCCAGCAGCTTGGGAGATCCTGGAAACACCATATATTTT CASSLGDPGNTIYF TRBJ1-3 - TRBV7-9 -
TGTGCCAGCAGCCCCTTAACAGGACCAAGCACAGATACGCAGTATTTT CASSPLTGPSTDTQYF TRBJ2-3 - TRBV5-4 -
TGTGCCAGCAGCAGCCTGGACAGCTCCTACGAGCAGTACTTC CASSSLDSSYEQYF TRBJ2-7 - TRBV7-8 -
TGTGCCAGCAGCGTAGAGACAGGGGCATACTACGAGCAGTACTTC CASSVETGAYYEQYF TRBJ2-7 - TRBV9 TRBD1
TGTGCCAGCAGTTTGTCCCAGGCATCTGGCTACACCTTC CASSLSQASGYTF TRBJ1-2 - TRBV7-2 -
TGTGCCAGCTCACCTACTACTAGCGGGAAGGGCACAGATACGCAGTATTTT CASSPTTSGKGTDTQYF TRBJ2-3 - TRBV18 TRBD2
TGTGCCAGCAGCTTCATCGCGGGGACCCAGTACTTC CASSFIAGTQYF TRBJ2-5 - TRBV7-8 -
TGTGCCAGCAGCTTAGGCGGGTCCGCCCTAGAGCAGTACTTC CASSLGGSALEQYF TRBJ2-7 - TRBV7-8 -
TGTGCCAGCAGTTTATCCGGGACTAGGGCACGCGAGCAGTACTTC CASSLSGTRAREQYF TRBJ2-7 - TRBV27 TRBD2
TGTGCCAGTAGTATACGGGGAGGGTCGACCTACGAGCAGTACTTC CASSIRGGSTYEQYF TRBJ2-7 - TRBV19 TRBD2
TGTGCCAGCAGTGGGGCCCTTTATCAGCCCCAGCATTTT CASSGALYQPQHF TRBJ1-5 - TRBV6-5 -
TGTGCCAGCAAACCGACAGGGGCCTCTGGAAACACCATATATTTT CASKPTGASGNTIYF TRBJ1-3 once TRBV19 TRBD1
TGTGCCACCAGTACGGGAGTGGAACCCGGGGGAATCGAGCAGTACTTC CATSTGVEPGGIEQYF TRBJ2-7 - TRBV15 -
TGTGCCAGCAGTTACTCAGCCCAGGGAAATGAGCAGTTCTTC CASSYSAQGNEQFF TRBJ2-1 - TRBV6-5 -
TGTGCCAGCAGCGAGAGGACAGGGGTTGGAAACACCATATATTTT CASSERTGVGNTIYF TRBJ1-3 - TRBV9 TRBD1
TGTGCCAGCAGCTTCTCCGCGGGAGGCGTACCCTACGAGCAGTACTTC CASSFSAGGVPYEQYF TRBJ2-7 - TRBV11-2 TRBD2
TGTGCCAGCACCCGGACAGATTACTATGGCTACACCTTC CASTRTDYYGYTF TRBJ1-2 - TRBV6-1 -
TGTGCTAGTGGTTCTGGGATAGCGGGAGAAGAGCAGTTCTTC CASGSGIAGEEQFF TRBJ2-1 once TRBV12-5 TRBD2
TGCGCCAGCAGCTTGAACGGGAACACCGGGGAGCTGTTTTTT CASSLNGNTGELFF TRBJ2-2 - TRBV5-1 -
TGTGCCTGGAGTGTACGTAGCCAAGAGACCCAGTACTTC CAWSVRSQETQYF TRBJ2-5 - TRBV30 -